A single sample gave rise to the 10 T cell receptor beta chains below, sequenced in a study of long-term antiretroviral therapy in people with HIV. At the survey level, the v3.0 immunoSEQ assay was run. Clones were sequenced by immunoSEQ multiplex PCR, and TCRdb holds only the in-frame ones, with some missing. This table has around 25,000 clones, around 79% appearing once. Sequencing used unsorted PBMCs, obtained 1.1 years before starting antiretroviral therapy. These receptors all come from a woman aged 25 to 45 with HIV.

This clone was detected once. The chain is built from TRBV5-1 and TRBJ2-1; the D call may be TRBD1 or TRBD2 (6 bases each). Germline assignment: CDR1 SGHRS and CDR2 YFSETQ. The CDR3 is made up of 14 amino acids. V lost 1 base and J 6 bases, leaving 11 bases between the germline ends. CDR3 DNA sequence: TGCGCCAGCAGCTTGTCGGGGGCAGGCAATGAGCAGTTCTTC. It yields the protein CASSLSGAGNEQFF. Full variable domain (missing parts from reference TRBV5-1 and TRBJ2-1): KAGVTQTPRYLIKTRGQQVTLSCSPISGHRSVSWYQQTPGQGLQFLFEYFSETQRNKGNFPGRFSGRQFSNSRSEMNVSTLELGDSALYLCASSLSGAGNEQFFGPGTRLTVL.

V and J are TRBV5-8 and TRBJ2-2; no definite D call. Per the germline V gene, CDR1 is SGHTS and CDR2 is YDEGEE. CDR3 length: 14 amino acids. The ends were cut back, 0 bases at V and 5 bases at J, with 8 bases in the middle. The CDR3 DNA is TGTGCCAGCAGCTTGGGACGGTGGACCGGGGAGCTGTTTTTT. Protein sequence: CASSLGRWTGELFF.

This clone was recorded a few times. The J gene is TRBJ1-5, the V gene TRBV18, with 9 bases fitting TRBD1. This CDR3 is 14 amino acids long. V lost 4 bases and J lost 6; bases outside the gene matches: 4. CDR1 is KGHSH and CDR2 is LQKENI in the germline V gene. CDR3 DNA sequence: TGTGCCAGCTCACAACAGGGGGCAGGTCAGCCCCAGCATTTT. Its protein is CASSQQGAGQPQHF.

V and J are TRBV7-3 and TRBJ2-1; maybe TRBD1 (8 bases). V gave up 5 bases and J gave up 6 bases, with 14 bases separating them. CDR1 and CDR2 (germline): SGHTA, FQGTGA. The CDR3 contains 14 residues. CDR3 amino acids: CASSRQGRANEQFF. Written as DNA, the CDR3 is TGTGCCAGCAGCCGACAGGGGAGGGCCAATGAGCAGTTCTTC.

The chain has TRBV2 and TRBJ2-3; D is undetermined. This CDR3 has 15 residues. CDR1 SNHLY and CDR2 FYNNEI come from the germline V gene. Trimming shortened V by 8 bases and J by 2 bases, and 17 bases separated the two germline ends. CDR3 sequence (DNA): TGTGCCAGCCGAACTCGATCAGAATACACAGATACGCAGTATTTT. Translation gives CASRTRSEYTDTQYF.

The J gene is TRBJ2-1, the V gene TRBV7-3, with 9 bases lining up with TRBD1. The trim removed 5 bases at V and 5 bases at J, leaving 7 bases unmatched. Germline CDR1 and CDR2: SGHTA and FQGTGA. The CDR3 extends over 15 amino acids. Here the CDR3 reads CASSLKTGGNNEQFF. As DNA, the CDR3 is TGTGCCAGCAGCCTCAAGACAGGGGGGAACAATGAGCAGTTCTTC. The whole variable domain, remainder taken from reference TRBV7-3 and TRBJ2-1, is GAGVSQTPSNKVTEKGKYVELRCDPISGHTALYWYRQSLGQGPEFLIYFQGTGAADDSGLPNDRFFAVRPEGSVSTLKIQRTERGDSAVYLCASSLKTGGNNEQFFGPGTRLTVL.

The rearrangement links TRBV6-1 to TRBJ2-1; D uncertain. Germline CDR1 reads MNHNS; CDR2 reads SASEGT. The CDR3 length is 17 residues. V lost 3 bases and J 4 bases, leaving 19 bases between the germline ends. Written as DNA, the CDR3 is TGTGCCAGCAGTGAGCCCCCCTACGTGGGCGGTTACAATGAGCAGTTCTTC. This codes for CASSEPPYVGGYNEQFF.

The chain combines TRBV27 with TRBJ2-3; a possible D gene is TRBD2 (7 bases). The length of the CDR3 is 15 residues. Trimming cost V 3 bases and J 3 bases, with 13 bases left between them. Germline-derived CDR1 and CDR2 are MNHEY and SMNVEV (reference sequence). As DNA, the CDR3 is TGTGCCAGCAGTTTCGGCGGGGGCCAGACAGATACGCAGTATTTT. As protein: CASSFGGGQTDTQYF.

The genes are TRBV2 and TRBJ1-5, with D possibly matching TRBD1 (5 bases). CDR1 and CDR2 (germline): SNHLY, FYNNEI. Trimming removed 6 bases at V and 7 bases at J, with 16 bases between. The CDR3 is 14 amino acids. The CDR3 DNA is TGTGCCAGCAGGACGGCAGGGATGGAACAGCCCCAGCATTTT. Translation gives CASRTAGMEQPQHF.

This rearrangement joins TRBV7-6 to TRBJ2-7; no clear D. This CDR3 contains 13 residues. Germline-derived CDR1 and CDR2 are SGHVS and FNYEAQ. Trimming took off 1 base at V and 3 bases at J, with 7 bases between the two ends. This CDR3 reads CASSLGLGYEQYV. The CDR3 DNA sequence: TGTGCCAGCAGCTTAGGGTTGGGCTACGAGCAGTACGTC.